One T cell receptor beta chain is described in this entry. The data derive from a study of blood T cell repertoires in COVID-19. Across the whole study: The United States, Italy and Spain were the sources of the acute and convalescent COVID-19 samples.

CDR1 is GTSNPN and CDR2 is SVGIG in the germline V gene (reference sequence). V shed 3 bases and J 2 bases; nucleotides not matched to a gene: 8. The CDR3 consists of 15 residues. Original methodology: Cell counts per sample came from amplifying reference gene primers. Profiled with immunoSEQ multiplex PCR; TCRdb holds only in-frame clones, not every one. V and J calls and clone size come straight from that table; D and trimming were deduced from the DNA. The table has roughly 250,000 clones, about 83% seen once. The TCR originated in a woman aged 40 to 50 who had recovered from COVID-19. Sequencing input: peripheral blood. V usage is TRBV30 and J usage is TRBJ2-3; 7 nucleotides agree with TRBD1. The CDR3 DNA is TGTGCCTGGAGGGGCAGGGGGATCTACACAGATACGCAGTATTTT. It is translated as CAWRGRGIYTDTQYF.